One sample yielded the 20 T cell receptor beta chains listed below, sequenced in a study of blood T cell repertoires in COVID-19. The table came from immunoSEQ multiplex PCR; TCRdb's copy has only in-frame clones and leaves some out. The sample has 100,000 to 150,000 clones, over 75% seen once. What was sequenced was peripheral blood. The receptor set was obtained from a man at least 80 years old with active or convalescent COVID-19.

This CDR3 is CASSFRVNSYEQYF. DNA for the CDR3: TGTGCCAGCAGCTTCCGGGTCAACTCCTACGAGCAGTACTTC. This sequence joins TRBV7-2 and TRBJ2-7, with D uncertain. The germline V and J ends were trimmed by 3 bases and 0 bases, with 9 bases remaining between them. Germline lookup yields CDR1 SGHTA and CDR2 FQGNSA. CDR3 length: 14 residues.

This chain connects TRBV9 to TRBJ1-4, with TRBD1 matching 7 bases. With 4 bases clipped from V and 8 bases from J, the junction kept 11 bases outside the gene matches. This CDR3 is 15 amino acids long. Germline lookup yields CDR1 SGDLS and CDR2 YYNGEE. The DNA for the CDR3 is TGTGCCAGCAGCACTCACCAGGGGGAAGTCGAAAAACTGTTTTTT. Its translation: CASSTHQGEVEKLFF.

The chain recombines TRBV3-1 (or the pseudogene TRBV3-2) with TRBJ2-5; 13 nucleotides agree with TRBD2. Germline-derived CDR1 and CDR2 are LGHDT and YNNKEL (reference sequence). The CDR3 contains 16 residues. The ends lost 4 bases at V and 5 bases at J; junction bases unmatched: 7. This CDR3 reads CASSPGLAGEGETQYF. CDR3 DNA: TGTGCCAGCAGCCCCGGACTAGCGGGAGAGGGGGAGACCCAGTACTTC.

CDR3 region: CASSPTRSSYNEQFF. DNA for the CDR3: TGTGCCAGCAGTCCAACTCGGAGCTCCTACAATGAGCAGTTCTTC. The chain employs TRBV11-3 and TRBJ2-1; D gene uncertain. Trimming cost V 6 bases and J 0 bases, with 12 bases left between them. This CDR3 region has 15 residues. CDR1 SGHNT and CDR2 YENEEA come from the germline V gene.

The V and J genes are TRBV5-1 and TRBJ2-7; TRBD1 might be the D (5 bases). The CDR3 consists of 15 residues. The germline V and J ends were trimmed by 4 bases and 5 bases, with 19 bases remaining between them. Germline V gene lookup returns CDR1 SGHRS and CDR2 YFSETQ. CDR3 bases: TGCGCCAGCAGCCCCGTCCCGGGCAGGGTTAACGAGCAGTACTTC. Encoded protein: CASSPVPGRVNEQYF.

V usage is TRBV7-6 and J usage is TRBJ2-1, with 7 bases matching TRBD1. V lost 4 bases and J lost 1; bases outside the gene matches: 7. The germline V gene encodes CDR1 SGHVS and CDR2 FNYEAQ. This CDR3 is 16 amino acids long. DNA of the CDR3: TGTGCCAGCAGCTACAGGGGCAGGGGGTCCTACAATGAGCAGTTCTTC. Translation gives CASSYRGRGSYNEQFF.

The CDR3: CASRDRGRRNTEAFF. The CDR3 DNA sequence: TGTGCCAGCAGGGACAGGGGTCGAAGGAACACTGAAGCTTTCTTT. V and J are TRBV2 and TRBJ1-1; TRBD1 aligns across 9 bases. CDR3 size: 15 residues. After removal of 6 bases from V and 1 base from J, the junction contained 6 bases not matched to a gene. Germline values: CDR1 SNHLY, CDR2 FYNNEI.

This chain links TRBV7-9 with TRBJ1-2; weak D call: TRBD1 (5 bases). Looked up from germline, CDR1 is SEHNR and CDR2 is FQNEAQ (reference sequence). The CDR3 is 12 amino acids. Between the trimmed V and J ends, which lost 3 bases and 6 bases, there was a span of 8 bases. CDR3 nucleotide sequence: TGTGCCAGCAGCTTGGAGGGGAATGGCTACACCTTC. The encoded protein is CASSLEGNGYTF.

The genes are TRBV2 and TRBJ2-2; 9 nucleotides agree with TRBD2. This CDR3 contains 15 residues. Germline values: CDR1 SNHLY, CDR2 FYNNEI. Losses at the gene ends were 5 bases for V and 3 bases for J; bases not matched to a gene: 4. The CDR3 spells CASSPAGGDTGELFF. For the CDR3, the DNA is TGTGCCAGCAGTCCAGCGGGAGGTGACACCGGGGAGCTGTTTTTT.

J is TRBJ1-1 and V is TRBV19, with 9 positions matching TRBD1. The CDR3 totals 15 residues. Germline loops: CDR1 LNHDA, CDR2 SQIVND (reference sequence). Losses at the gene ends were 5 bases for V and 2 bases for J; bases not matched to a gene: 6. The CDR3 loop reads CASSLRDRANTEAFF. Written as DNA, the CDR3 is TGTGCCAGTAGTCTCCGGGACAGGGCCAACACTGAAGCTTTCTTT.

This rearrangement joins TRBV7-6 to TRBJ2-5, with TRBD1 matching 8 bases. This CDR3 region has 15 residues. The germline gives CDR1 SGHVS, CDR2 FNYEAQ. The junction had 7 bases not matched to a gene; V was cut back by 5 bases and J by 2 bases. The CDR3 bases are TGTGCCAGCAGCGTATCCGGGACAGGTCAAGAGACCCAGTACTTC. This encodes CASSVSGTGQETQYF.

The chain has TRBV5-1 and TRBJ2-1, with D possibly being TRBD2 (5 bases). The CDR3 totals 14 residues. V lost 0 bases, J lost 4 bases, and 8 bases lay in between. In germline, CDR1 is SGHRS, CDR2 YFSETQ. CDR3: CASSLEWEYNEQFF. CDR3 DNA: TGCGCCAGCAGCTTGGAATGGGAGTACAATGAGCAGTTCTTC. Variable domain in full (rest from reference TRBV5-1 and TRBJ2-1): KAGVTQTPRYLIKTRGQQVTLSCSPISGHRSVSWYQQTPGQGLQFLFEYFSETQRNKGNFPGRFSGRQFSNSRSEMNVSTLELGDSALYLCASSLEWEYNEQFFGPGTRLTVL.

The chain employs TRBV9 and TRBJ1-6; tentatively, D is TRBD1 (5 bases). Germline CDR1 reads SGDLS; CDR2 reads YYNGEE. V shed 6 bases and J shed 6 bases, with 13 bases lying between them. This CDR3 region has 14 residues. The CDR3 nucleotides read TGTGCCAGCAACACCGGGGGGGTTAATTCACCCCTCCACTTT. This gives the protein CASNTGGVNSPLHF.

The DNA for the CDR3 is TGTGCCAGTAGACTACAAGCATACGGGGCCAACGTCCTGACTTTC. The encoded protein is CASRLQAYGANVLTF. The chain couples TRBV19 to TRBJ2-6; D is ambiguous. CDR1 and CDR2 (germline): LNHDA, SQIVND (reference sequence). The CDR3 sequence is 15 residues long. Deletions cut 6 bases from V and 4 bases from J, with 13 bases between.

This chain links TRBV11-3 with TRBJ2-1, with 9 nucleotides matching TRBD1. Germline V gene lookup returns CDR1 SGHNT and CDR2 YENEEA. V shed 5 bases, J shed 4 bases, and the junction held 9 bases outside the gene matches. CDR3 length equals 16 residues. CDR3 in amino acids: CASSDGLGTGYNEQFF. CDR3 DNA: TGTGCCAGCAGCGACGGCCTCGGGACAGGGTACAATGAGCAGTTCTTC.

Only a few counts were recorded for this clone. This rearrangement joins TRBV6-1 to TRBJ1-1; D uncertain. With 0 bases removed from V and 4 bases from J, the gap between germline ends came to 12 bases. Germline V gene lookup returns CDR1 MNHNS and CDR2 SASEGT. The CDR3 has 15 amino acids. In DNA form, the CDR3 reads TGTGCCAGCAGTGAAGCCCACGGGGTATTCACTGAAGCTTTCTTT. Translated: CASSEAHGVFTEAFF.

J is TRBJ2-7 and V is TRBV5-1; D is perhaps TRBD1 (6 bases). The length of the CDR3 is 16 residues. Germline V gene lookup returns CDR1 SGHRS and CDR2 YFSETQ. Trimming pared 3 bases from V and 1 base from J, leaving 17 bases between. CDR3 region: CASSSGSQGGSYEQYF. For the CDR3, the DNA is TGCGCCAGCAGCTCAGGATCACAGGGTGGGTCCTACGAGCAGTACTTC.

The V gene is TRBV10-3, the J gene TRBJ1-1; unclear D gene. Trimming removed 6 bases at V and 5 bases at J, with 10 bases between. There are 12 residues in the CDR3. Germline CDR1 reads ENHRY; CDR2 reads SYGVKD. CDR3 protein: CAISPGVTEAFF. The CDR3 DNA is TGTGCCATCAGCCCCGGGGTTACTGAAGCTTTCTTT.

The CDR3 here is CASSPGDRMSKFF. CDR3 coding DNA: TGTGCCAGTAGTCCCGGGGACAGGATGAGCAAATTCTTC. V and J are TRBV19 and TRBJ2-1, with TRBD1 matching 8 bases. After removal of 5 bases from V and 16 bases from J, the junction contained 13 bases not matched to a gene. The CDR3 has 13 amino acids. The germline V gene encodes CDR1 LNHDA and CDR2 SQIVND (reference sequence).

The chain uses TRBV5-1 and TRBJ2-5, with 12 bases identical to TRBD1. CDR1 is SGHRS, CDR2 YFSETQ, per germline. This CDR3 region has 16 residues. J gave up 4 bases and V 3 bases, and 7 bases lay outside the gene matches. The CDR3 loop is CASSSTGTGGRETQYF. The DNA for the CDR3 is TGCGCCAGCAGCTCCACCGGGACAGGGGGCAGAGAGACCCAGTACTTC.